This T cell receptor (beta chain) came from a study of shared clonotypes between healthy human individuals. Findings and limits, study-wide: Some clonotypes were shared by all four sorted-subset donors, while others were not shared. The non-shared ones had lower generation probabilities than the shared ones. Estimated richness values were generally larger in naive subsets than in memory subsets.

Several immunoSEQ 96-well plates shared each subset's DNA, each plate a replicate. The table came from immunoSEQ multiplex PCR; TCRdb's copy has only in-frame clones and leaves some out. The table lists approximately 840,000 clones, 96% of them singletons. As concerns this clone: Its antigen is unknown.

As defined, naive CD8 cells were CD45RO-negative and positively selected for CCR7, with terminally differentiated effector memory CD45RA+ cells excluded. Trimming stripped 0 bases from V and 3 bases from J, with 8 bases between. The CDR3 loop spans 15 amino acids. Germline-derived CDR1 and CDR2 are SGHDN and FVKESK. This TCR derives from a man aged 25-40 years in good health. Sequenced sample: naive CD8+ T cells sorted from blood. The rearrangement joins TRBV14 to TRBJ1-4; no clear D gene. The DNA of the CDR3 is TGTGCCAGCAGCCAAGAAGTGGTCCCTAATGAAAAACTGTTTTTT. Translated: CASSQEVVPNEKLFF.